This T cell receptor (beta chain) stems from a study of T cell responses to AZD1222 COVID-19 vaccine. Measured with immunoSEQ multiplex PCR; TCRdb has only the in-frame clones, and not every one. The data show around 160,000 clones, about 90% seen once. The ends were cut back, 6 bases at V and 4 bases at J, with 14 bases in the middle. This CDR3 has 14 amino acids. Germline loops: CDR1 SGHRS, CDR2 YFSETQ. Points on this clone: Its antigen is undetermined.

Notes on the study in general: Spike regions recognized by vaccine-associated CD4 TCRs spanned the protein, led by 160-218 and 743-854. Spike-specific TCR breadth and depth grew following two AZD1222 doses.

Material: peripheral blood, obtained on day 0 of MenACWY control vaccination. The TCR was taken from an adult in good health. This chain links TRBV5-1 with TRBJ2-1; D may be TRBD1 or TRBD2 (5 bases each). CDR3 coding DNA: TGCGCCAGCACACGGGATGCAGGGTACAATGAGCAGTTCTTC. Translation gives CASTRDAGYNEQFF.